The rows below give T cell receptor beta chains drawn from one sample of a study of identical twins. TCRdb reanalysed the 5' RACE reads using MiXCR and keeps one entry per CDR3 protein. This sample yields around 690,000 distinct CDR3 sequences, of which around 20% are seen a single time; about 4.3% belongs to the top ten. These data also featured in a second study, about T cells expressing NK-cell markers.

Material for sequencing was PBMCs. The source of these receptors is a woman younger than 30 in good health. CDR3s include the opening cysteine and the closing phenylalanine or tryptophan.

V gene	J gene	CDR3 protein
TRBV4-3	TRBJ2-7	CASSQENGPPVYEQYF
TRBV29-1	TRBJ2-7	CSVLGLTYEQYF
TRBV15	TRBJ2-7	CATSRVGGDSYEQYF
TRBV6-5	TRBJ2-1	CASSYSPGGRDEQFF
TRBV20-1	TRBJ2-3	CSASGGFTDTQYF
TRBV10-3	TRBJ2-5	CAIRPGGTETQYF
TRBV20-1	TRBJ2-1	CSARPRASSYNEQFF
TRBV15	TRBJ2-1	CATSRVGGGNEQFF
TRBV6-1	TRBJ2-1	CASSPWTSGNNEQFF
TRBV10-3	TRBJ2-3	CAISDHRSDTQYF
TRBV11-2	TRBJ2-1	CASSLDRDYGEQFF
TRBV5-1	TRBJ1-2	CGSGATGADYGYTF
TRBV12-3/TRBV12-4	TRBJ2-3	CASREASTDTQYF
TRBV27	TRBJ1-2	CASSPSLGYYGYTF
TRBV4-2	TRBJ1-4	CASSQEMGQGAEKLFF
TRBV12-3/TRBV12-4	TRBJ2-1	CASSLRGGDQQFF
TRBV7-9	TRBJ2-1	CASSFLAISYNEQFF
TRBV12-3/TRBV12-4	TRBJ2-1	CASSKETGLLQFF
TRBV6-1	TRBJ2-7	CATLLLYEQYF
TRBV12-3/TRBV12-4	TRBJ2-1	CASSLAGGVYNEQFF
TRBV29-1	TRBJ1-1	CSVESDSGTEAFF
TRBV12-3/TRBV12-4	TRBJ2-2	CASSPRQGARELFF
TRBV5-3	TRBJ1-5	CARKADSNQPQHF
TRBV24-1	TRBJ2-1	CATSDYRGNEQFF
TRBV7-8	TRBJ1-1	CASSSGDRFLAFF
TRBV20-1	TRBJ2-2	CSARRQGTNTGELFF
TRBV12-3/TRBV12-4	TRBJ2-4	CASSYGNIQYF
TRBV7-2	TRBJ2-6	CASSSSGHVLTF
TRBV10-3	TRBJ1-1	CAIKGGGSTEAFF
TRBV7-2	TRBJ2-3	CASSFRGELSTDTQYF
TRBV7-2	TRBJ2-7	CASSRDLTYEQYF
TRBV20-1	TRBJ2-5	CSARDRWRGGSRETQYF
TRBV12-5	TRBJ1-1	CASGSGQGLNAEAFF
TRBV20-1	TRBJ2-7	CSASISVLSSSYEQYF
TRBV20-1	TRBJ2-7	CSASGESYEQYF
TRBV9	TRBJ2-3	CASSRASGGTDTQYF
TRBV20-1	TRBJ2-7	CSARDLRDGPYEQYF
TRBV20-1	TRBJ1-2	CSGLPYRGLNYGYTF
TRBV5-1	TRBJ2-7	CASSLGDRAYEQYF
TRBV4-3	TRBJ1-4	CASSQIGTGNEKLFF
TRBV12-3/TRBV12-4	TRBJ2-1	CASWGGAINEQFF
TRBV27	TRBJ2-7	CASADRASGPYEQYF
TRBV9	TRBJ2-7	CASSVVDAGVGEQYF
TRBV30	TRBJ2-1	CAWTQSYNEQFF
TRBV29-1	TRBJ2-1	CSARPRDSTYNEQFF
TRBV30	TRBJ1-1	CAWKQGARAFF
TRBV12-3/TRBV12-4	TRBJ2-7	CASSQGIPGQQYF
TRBV6-2/TRBV6-3	TRBJ1-6	CASSYGVKAGAVSPLHF
TRBV5-1	TRBJ2-7	CASSLVAGGGYEQYF
TRBV6-1	TRBJ2-2	CASSEAGGWNTGELFF
TRBV7-8	TRBJ1-5	CASSLLTGKSNQPQHF
TRBV27	TRBJ2-3	CASSLPTTGGTDTQYF
TRBV5-5	TRBJ1-6	CASSHQGTRRSPLHF
TRBV15	TRBJ2-2	CAAQGVPTGELFF